One T cell receptor beta chain is described in this entry. Its antigen is not identified. In the original processing: Filtering of immunoSEQ junctional sequences could not match full-length read filtering. TCRdb's copy holds only in-frame clones and misses some; the assay was immunoSEQ multiplex PCR. For V, J and clone size, that table is used; D and trimming come from the DNA. The sample shows more than 2 million clones, over 85% of them seen only once. This sample was taken from a study of shared clonotypes between healthy human individuals. Study results and limitations: Read depth was anticipated to influence clonotype sharing among donors.

The CDR3 loop spans 14 amino acids. Germline V CDR1 and CDR2: SGDLS, YYNGEE. The V end was cut by 2 bases, the J end by 2 bases, with 8 bases between. Cells designated naive CD8 were CD45RO-negative and were positively selected for CCR7, with terminally differentiated effector memory CD45RA+ cells excluded. HIV-negative, healthy adults without recent acute infections or vaccinations were the donors. Among the donors, all were Caucasian adults who lived in Nashville, Tennessee. Sequencing used naive CD8+ T cells from PBMCs. This receptor was taken from a young man in good health. Some clones in this sample may be carry-over from other donors' samples. The genes are TRBV9 and TRBJ2-1, with D uncertain. CDR3: CASSVEPAYNEQFF. The CDR3 nucleotides are TGTGCCAGCAGCGTCGAGCCGGCCTACAATGAGCAGTTCTTC.